These 22 T cell receptor beta chains share one sample of origin, sequenced in a study of cytomegalovirus exposure and HLA in healthy donors. Here immunoSEQ multiplex PCR was the method, and the copy in TCRdb shows in-frame clones only, minus some. The table lists 150,000 to 200,000 clones, 80% to 90% of them singletons. The sequencing input was PBMCs. The source is a woman in her twenties or thirties in good health and CMV-seropositive.

Notes on this clone: The sample contains more than one DNA sequence encoding this CDR3. The rearrangement joins TRBV28 to TRBJ2-7; D gene uncertain. Germline V gene lookup returns CDR1 MDHEN and CDR2 SYDVKM. Trimming cost V 3 bases and J 0 bases, with 3 bases left between them. The CDR3 is 12 amino acids. The CDR3 reads CASSLSSYEQYF. The CDR3 DNA sequence: TGTGCCAGCAGTTTGAGCTCCTACGAGCAGTACTTC.

The V and J genes are TRBV5-1 and TRBJ1-1; D is uncertain. The V gene lost 1 base and the J gene lost 1 base, with 8 bases spanning the gap. Germline-derived CDR1 and CDR2 are SGHRS and YFSETQ. The CDR3 has 14 residues. CDR3 DNA: TGCGCCAGCAGCTTGTCTACAGAGAACACTGAAGCTTTCTTT. Amino acid sequence: CASSLSTENTEAFF.

The chain recombines TRBV7-9 with TRBJ2-1; D possibly corresponds to TRBD1 (6 bases). V gave up 4 bases and J gave up 4 bases, with 17 bases separating them. This CDR3 has 16 residues. Germline V gives CDR1 SEHNR, CDR2 FQNEAQ (reference sequence). The CDR3 reads CASSSYRTETYNEQFF. The CDR3 DNA reads as TGTGCCAGCAGCTCTTATCGGACAGAAACATACAATGAGCAGTTCTTC.

DNA for the CDR3: TGCAGTGCTACGGTAAACAATGAGCAGTTCTTC. This translates into CSATVNNEQFF. The genes are TRBV20-1 and TRBJ2-1; the D is unclear. Looked up from germline, CDR1 is DFQATT and CDR2 is SNEGSKA (reference sequence). V gave up 4 bases and J gave up 5 bases, with 6 bases separating them. This CDR3 contains 11 residues.

The chain links TRBV6-5 to TRBJ2-2; D is unresolved. This CDR3 has 11 residues. Looked up from germline, CDR1 is MNHEY and CDR2 is SVGAGI. V dropped 6 bases and J dropped 8 bases, with 7 bases sitting between them. DNA of the CDR3: TGTGCCAGCAGGTCACTTGGGGAGCTGTTTTTT. Its protein is CASRSLGELFF.

V usage is TRBV6-5 and J usage is TRBJ2-2, with D uncertain. The CDR3 has 14 amino acids. The ends were cut back, 0 bases at V and 8 bases at J, with 10 bases in the middle. The germline gives CDR1 MNHEY, CDR2 SVGAGI. The DNA of the CDR3 is TGTGCCAGCAGTTACTCGCTAGTAACTGGGGAGCTGTTTTTT. Translating it yields CASSYSLVTGELFF.

This rearrangement joins TRBV7-6 to TRBJ2-2; 8 bases align to TRBD2. The CDR3 length is 15 residues. V lost 5 bases to trimming and J lost 7 bases; unmatched junction nucleotides: 9. CDR1 SGHVS and CDR2 FNYEAQ come from the germline V gene. CDR3 protein: CASSLRTGGFGELFF. In nucleotides, the CDR3 is TGTGCCAGCAGCCTCCGCACGGGAGGGTTCGGGGAGCTGTTTTTT.

V usage is TRBV2 and J usage is TRBJ2-1; D gene ambiguous. The CDR3 covers 15 residues. The germline CDR1 and CDR2 sequences are SNHLY and FYNNEI. V was shortened by 2 bases and J by 1 base, with 9 bases between the two germline ends. The CDR3 is CASSESASSYNEQFF. CDR3 nucleotides: TGTGCCAGCAGTGAATCAGCGTCATCCTACAATGAGCAGTTCTTC.

The rearrangement joins TRBV28 to TRBJ2-7, with a tentative D call TRBD2 (6 bases). Trimming cost V 8 bases and J 1 base, with 27 bases left between them. CDR3 length equals 18 residues. In germline, CDR1 is MDHEN, CDR2 SYDVKM. CDR3 coding DNA: TGTGCCAGCGCCACTAATATACCAACGGACTACTCATCCTACGAGCAGTACTTC. Protein: CASATNIPTDYSSYEQYF.

The chain carries TRBV5-1 and TRBJ2-7; D may be TRBD1 (6 bases). V gave up 1 base and J gave up 1 base, with 12 bases separating them. The CDR3 covers 15 residues. Germline CDR1 SGHRS, CDR2 YFSETQ. The CDR3 sequence is CASSLMGTPSYEQYF. CDR3 DNA sequence: TGCGCCAGCAGCTTGATGGGGACACCATCCTACGAGCAGTACTTC.

The chain uses TRBV7-9 and TRBJ2-1, with D maybe TRBD2 (6 bases). The CDR3 loop spans 15 amino acids. Per the germline V gene, CDR1 is SEHNR and CDR2 is FQNEAQ (reference sequence). V was cut by 6 bases and J by 1 base, with 13 bases left in between. CDR3 coding DNA: TGTGCCAGCAGTCTAATAGCGGCATCCTACAATGAGCAGTTCTTC. It specifies CASSLIAASYNEQFF.

In this sample, this clone turned up once. The gene calls are TRBV19 and TRBJ2-3, with D possibly TRBD1 on 5 matching bases. Germline V gene sequence: CDR1 LNHDA, CDR2 SQIVND (reference sequence). V was cut by 5 bases and J by 0 bases, with 9 bases left in between. CDR3 length: 14 residues. CDR3 DNA: TGTGCCAGTAGTTCAACAGGCAGCACAGATACGCAGTATTTT. Residues: CASSSTGSTDTQYF.

The rearrangement links TRBV21-1 to TRBJ2-7; the table's D call, TRBD2, was not checked against the DNA. TRBV21-1 is deemed a pseudogene. CDR3 length: 14 residues. The CDR3 DNA is TGTGCCAGCAGAAAGATTAGCGGGAGCTACGAGCAGTACTTC. Its translation is CASRKISGSYEQYF.

V usage is TRBV27 and J usage is TRBJ2-7; D perhaps matches TRBD2 (5 bases). Per germline, CDR1 MNHEY and CDR2 SMNVEV (reference sequence). The CDR3 spans 15 residues. V lost 2 bases, J lost 5 bases, and 16 bases lay in between. The CDR3 here is CASSLASELGDEQYF. CDR3 DNA sequence: TGTGCCAGCAGTTTAGCCTCAGAACTCGGGGACGAGCAGTACTTC.

The gene calls are TRBV27 and TRBJ1-2; 7 bases line up with TRBD1. The CDR3 has 12 amino acids. The V gene end was trimmed by 8 bases and the J gene end by 4 bases; junction bases not matched to a gene: 4. Germline V gene lookup returns CDR1 MNHEY and CDR2 SMNVEV (reference sequence). CDR3 region: CASRDSLYGYTF. CDR3 coding DNA: TGTGCCAGCCGGGACAGCCTCTATGGCTACACCTTC.

This chain joins TRBV6-1 and TRBJ1-2; D gene ambiguous. The germline V gene encodes CDR1 MNHNS and CDR2 SASEGT. CDR3 length: 11 residues. V lost 10 bases and J 2 bases, leaving 8 bases between the germline ends. CDR3 sequence reads: CATKRNYGYTF. CDR3 in DNA: TGTGCCACCAAGAGGAACTATGGCTACACCTTC.

The V gene is TRBV5-1, the J gene TRBJ1-1, with 10 nucleotides matching TRBD1. The CDR3 has 15 residues. The germline gives CDR1 SGHRS, CDR2 YFSETQ. After removal of 3 bases from V and 5 bases from J, the junction contained 7 bases not matched to a gene. CDR3 residues: CASSWTGQGGTEAFF. CDR3 nucleotides: TGCGCCAGCAGCTGGACTGGACAGGGGGGTACTGAAGCTTTCTTT. The full variable domain, with the rest looked up from reference TRBV5-1 and TRBJ1-1, is KAGVTQTPRYLIKTRGQQVTLSCSPISGHRSVSWYQQTPGQGLQFLFEYFSETQRNKGNFPGRFSGRQFSNSRSEMNVSTLELGDSALYLCASSWTGQGGTEAFFGQGTRLTVV.

Many counts were recorded for this clone. This CDR3 is CASSLALTTASYGYTF. The CDR3 DNA sequence: TGTGCCAGCAGCTTAGCGCTAACAACGGCTAGCTATGGCTACACCTTC. The chain couples TRBV7-9 to TRBJ1-2; D not resolved. Germline V gene data show CDR1 as SEHNR and CDR2 as FQNEAQ (reference sequence). Trimming took 0 bases from V and 4 from J, leaving 15 bases between them. The CDR3 sequence is 16 residues long.

This clone came up once. DNA for the CDR3: TGTGCCAGCAGCCAAGAGTTGACAGGGTCCTACGGCTATGGCTACACCTTC. Protein sequence: CASSQELTGSYGYGYTF. This chain connects TRBV4-2 to TRBJ1-2, with 7 bases lining up with TRBD1. The CDR3 spans 17 residues. With 0 bases clipped from V and 4 bases from J, the junction kept 11 bases outside the gene matches. The V gene's germline CDR1 is LGHNA and CDR2 YNFKEQ.

The chain couples TRBV27 to TRBJ2-1; a weak D match, TRBD2 (5 bases). V was cut by 2 bases and J by 7 bases, with 9 bases left in between. CDR1 is MNHEY, CDR2 SMNVEV, per germline (reference sequence). CDR3 size: 13 residues. CDR3 protein: CASSLTRENEQFF. CDR3 in DNA: TGTGCCAGCAGTTTAACTAGGGAAAATGAGCAGTTCTTC.

The CDR3 protein is CASSLFLGAASGANVLTF. CDR3 nucleotide sequence: TGTGCCAGCAGTTTATTTTTAGGGGCCGCCTCTGGGGCCAACGTCCTGACTTTC. The V and J genes are TRBV27 and TRBJ2-6, with D possibly TRBD1 on 5 matching bases. V was trimmed by 1 base and J by 0 bases, leaving 13 bases between them. The CDR3 covers 18 residues. CDR1 and CDR2 from the germline V gene are MNHEY and SMNVEV (reference sequence).

Here the CDR3 reads CASSIRTGTNTEAFF. CDR3 sequence (DNA): TGTGCCAGCAGTATAAGGACAGGGACGAACACTGAAGCTTTCTTT. The chain employs TRBV27 and TRBJ1-1; TRBD1 matches 8 bases. The CDR3 runs to 15 residues. V shed 5 bases, J shed 1 base, and the junction held 6 bases outside the gene matches. Germline V gene lookup returns CDR1 MNHEY and CDR2 SMNVEV (reference sequence).